The 26 T cell receptor delta chains listed next were all sequenced from one sample in a study of gamma-delta chains in newborns, infants, children. TCRdb re-identified clones in the reads via CATT. The sample has some 4,100 delta-chain clones, about 0.5% seen once. Material for sequencing was blood. Every receptor here comes from a child who was a newborn, infant or young child, either healthy, febrile or measles-vaccinated (not recorded which).

With respect to this clone: A far more abundant clone sits one base away, making this likely a read error. The V call is TRDV2, the J call TRDJ1; 8 positions agree with TRDD3. The CDR3 consists of 14 residues. The germline V gene has CDR1 GEAIGNYY and CDR2 EKD. The CDR3 reads CACYTVGDTDKLIF. The CDR3 bases are TGTGCCTGTTACACCGTGGGGGATACCGATAAACTCATCTTT.

A word on this clone: TCRdb's listed protein matches a much larger clone and diverges from this DNA's translation at residue 13, likely through a read error; the protein shown comes from the DNA. The chain combines TRDV2 with TRDJ3, with TRDD3 matching over 13 bases. CDR1 is GEAIGNYY, CDR2 EKD, per germline. CDR3 length: 19 amino acids. The CDR3 is CACDVLGDTSSWATRQMFF. The CDR3 coding sequence is TGTGCCTGTGACGTACTGGGGGATACGAGCTCCTGGGCCACCCGACAGATGTTTTTC.

This clone counts as medium-sized (0.01 to 0.1%). Distinct nucleotide sequences in the sample also encode this CDR3. The chain employs TRDV2 and TRDJ2; TRDD3 matches 9 bases. This CDR3 is built from 14 residues. Germline V CDR1 and CDR2: GEAIGNYY, EKD. V was pared by 4 bases and J by 4 bases, with 3 bases of the junction left unmatched. CDR3 nucleotides: TGTGCCTGTGATGTACTGGGGGAGACAGCACAACTCTTCTTT. This sequence encodes CACDVLGETAQLFF.

The CDR3 DNA is TGTGCCTGTGACACTCTCGAACTGGGGGATACAGCACAACTCTTCTTT. Encoded protein: CACDTLELGDTAQLFF. The J gene is TRDJ2, the V gene TRDV2; 10 nucleotides agree with TRDD3. The CDR3 sequence is 16 residues long. The germline gives CDR1 GEAIGNYY, CDR2 EKD. V lost 1 base and J lost 5; bases outside the gene matches: 6.

With respect to this clone: TCRdb assigns this DNA the protein of a much larger clone, which departs from its translation at residue 7; this likely reflects a read error, and the protein shown comes from translating the DNA. Other DNA sequences in the sample encode the same CDR3. The rearrangement links TRDV2 to TRDJ3; D possibly corresponds to TRDD3 (5 bases). The V gene lost 0 bases and the J gene lost 0 bases, with 11 bases spanning the gap. This CDR3 contains 18 residues. Per germline, CDR1 GEAIGNYY and CDR2 EKD. CDR3 sequence: CACDTWGTSSWDTRQMFF. DNA of the CDR3: TGTGCCTGTGACACCTGGGGTACTAGCTCCTGGGACACCCGACAGATGTTTTTC.

In its sample, this clone was seen a few times. A read error may explain this, as a much larger clone is one base away. Additional DNA sequences in this sample encode the identical CDR3. The genes are TRDV2 and TRDJ4; 10 bases map to TRDD3. Germline V gene data show CDR1 as GEAIGNYY and CDR2 as EKD. The CDR3 loop spans 12 amino acids. J was trimmed by 8 bases and V by 1 base; bases with no gene match: 3. The CDR3 DNA sequence: TGTGCCTGTGACACTGGGGGATACAGGCTGATCTTT. Its translation is CACDTGGYRLIF.

By proportion, this clone is large. Other DNA variants within this sample encode the same CDR3. The CDR3 coding sequence is TGTGCCTGTGACCGCTTACTGGGGGATACGCCCTGGGACACCCGACAGATGTTTTTC. This translates into CACDRLLGDTPWDTRQMFF. This sequence joins TRDV2 and TRDJ3; 13 bases fit TRDD3. The CDR3 sequence is 19 residues long. V gave up 3 bases and J gave up 2 bases; unmatched junction bases: 6. The germline V gene has CDR1 GEAIGNYY and CDR2 EKD.

This clone has just a few counts. This DNA's translation and the protein TCRdb lists, from a much larger clone, do not match at residue 6, likely due to a read error; the protein shown is translated from the DNA. This chain links TRDV2 with TRDJ2; D perhaps matches TRDD3 (6 bases). Looked up from germline, CDR1 is GEAIGNYY and CDR2 is EKD. The CDR3 has 15 residues. V was clipped by 2 bases and J by 3 bases, with 12 bases between them. The CDR3 DNA sequence: TGTGCCTGTGACATACCGGGGGACCTGACAGCACAACTCTTCTTT. This encodes CACDIPGDLTAQLFF.

With respect to this clone: TCRdb lists the protein of a much larger clone for this DNA, which differs at residue 11, so this is likely a read error; the protein given here is translated from the DNA itself. This sequence joins TRDV2 and TRDJ2; 9 nucleotides line up with TRDD3. CDR1 and CDR2 from the germline V gene are GEAIGNYY and EKD. Trimming took 1 base from V and 6 from J; bases not matched to a gene: 8. CDR3 size: 16 residues. The CDR3 spells CACDTLGDSLAAQLFF. The DNA of the CDR3 is TGTGCCTGTGACACTCTGGGGGATTCCTTGGCAGCACAACTCTTCTTT.

On this clone: The TCRdb protein comes from a much larger clone and disagrees with this DNA's translation at residue 3, likely due to a read error; the protein given here is derived from the DNA. The chain employs TRDV3 and TRDJ2; 9 bases line up with TRDD3. The V gene's germline CDR1 is TVYSNPD and CDR2 GDNSRS (reference sequence). The V segment lost 4 bases and the J segment 0 bases; nucleotides outside the gene matches: 9. This CDR3 spans 16 amino acids. The CDR3 DNA sequence: TGTGCCTCTGGGGGATCCCGGAGGCCTTTGACAGCACAACTCTTCTTT. Translated, it gives CASGGSRRPLTAQLFF.

Relative to its sample, this clone is medium-sized. A read error is possible here, since a much larger clone lies one base away. This sample includes further DNA sequences coding for the same CDR3. The chain employs TRDV2 and TRDJ3; 8 bases agree with TRDD3. Trimming removed 2 bases from V and 0 bases from J; junction bases left unmatched: 5. In germline, CDR1 is GEAIGNYY, CDR2 EKD. CDR3 length: 18 amino acids. DNA for the CDR3: TGTGCCTGTGACAGGATCGGGGGATACTCCTGGGACACCCGACAGATGTTTTTC. Translating gives CACDRIGGYSWDTRQMFF.

Details on this clone: A read error may explain this, as a much larger clone is one base away. Other DNA variants within this sample encode the same CDR3. The chain couples TRDV1 to TRDJ1; no clear D gene. Germline CDR1 is TSWWSYY and CDR2 is QGS. Trimming removed 3 bases at V and 0 bases at J, with 11 bases between. The CDR3 consists of 15 residues. CDR3 in amino acids: CALGELFYHTDKLIF. The CDR3 bases are TGTGCTCTTGGGGAGCTTTTCTACCACACCGATAAACTCATCTTT.

This clone was seen a handful of times. A read error may explain this, as a much larger clone is one base away. Other DNA sequences in this sample translate to the same CDR3. The rearrangement joins TRDV2 to TRDJ2, with D possibly being TRDD3 (6 bases). The CDR3 covers 15 residues. The germline V gene has CDR1 GEAIGNYY and CDR2 EKD. The CDR3: CACDTVGAKTAQLFF. The CDR3 DNA sequence: TGCGCCTGTGACACCGTGGGGGCCAAGACAGCACAACTCTTCTTT.

Worth noting for this clone: A much larger clone is a single base away; this may be a read error. The chain carries TRDV2 and TRDJ1; possible D gene TRDD3, 6 bases. CDR1 is GEAIGNYY and CDR2 is EKD in the germline V gene. This CDR3 contains 15 residues. The CDR3 DNA is TGTGCCTGTGACAGTGGGGGTCTACAGACCGATAAACCCATCTTT. Translation: CACDSGGLQTDKPIF.

In its sample, this clone is medium-sized. The same CDR3 also results from other DNA sequences found in this sample. This sequence joins TRDV1 and TRDJ1; a weak D match, TRDD3 (5 bases). No J gene was available from TCRdb, and it was assigned here by a germline match of the DNA. V was clipped by 0 bases and J by 4 bases, with 24 bases between them. The CDR3 covers 19 residues. The germline V gene has CDR1 TSWWSYY and CDR2 QGS. DNA of the CDR3: TGTGCTCTTGGGGAACTCTTTGGCAACGGCGGTGGGGTCCACGATAAACTCATCTTT. Protein sequence: CALGELFGNGGGVHDKLIF.

About this clone itself: This likely came from a read error, as a far larger clone is one base away. Distinct nucleotide sequences in the sample also encode this CDR3. The chain carries TRDV2 and TRDJ3; 8 bases match TRDD3. Germline CDR1 GEAIGNYY, CDR2 EKD. The CDR3 is 19 residues long. The CDR3 sequence is CACDRLLGAFSWDTRQMFF. The CDR3 region has the DNA TGTGCCTGTGACCGACTACTGGGGGCCTTCTCCTGGGACACCCGGCAGATGTTTTTC.

Worth noting for this clone: TCRdb has a much larger clone's protein, which differs at residue 5 from the translation of this DNA, likely because of a read error; what is shown is the protein translated from the DNA. This chain joins TRDV2 and TRDJ3; 10 nucleotides agree with TRDD3. Germline V gene sequence: CDR1 GEAIGNYY, CDR2 EKD. CDR3 length: 18 amino acids. V gave up 3 bases and J gave up 0 bases; unmatched junction bases: 4. The CDR3 here is CACDLLGDRSWDTRQMFF. The DNA for the CDR3 is TGTGCCTGTGACTTACTGGGGGATCGCTCCTGGGACACCCGACAGATGTTTTTC.

By share, this clone ranks as large (0.1 to 1%). This sample includes further DNA sequences coding for the same CDR3. The CDR3: CACDILGDTSSWDTRQMFF. The CDR3 DNA sequence: TGTGCCTGTGACATACTGGGGGATACGAGCTCCTGGGACACCCGACAGATGTTTTTC. The chain combines TRDV2 with TRDJ3; 13 bases agree with TRDD3. This CDR3 spans 19 amino acids. After removal of 2 bases from V and 0 bases from J, the junction contained 3 bases not matched to a gene. Germline V gene data show CDR1 as GEAIGNYY and CDR2 as EKD.

This clone has just a few counts. A far larger clone is only one base removed, so a read error is likely. Different DNA sequences within this sample yield the same CDR3. As DNA, the CDR3 is TGCGCCTGTGACACCTGGGGATACGCCGATAAACTCATCTTT. This gives the protein CACDTWGYADKLIF. The V call is TRDV2, the J call TRDJ1, with 9 nucleotides matching TRDD3. Germline V CDR1 and CDR2: GEAIGNYY, EKD. The CDR3 sequence is 14 residues long.

This clone is classed as large. The sample contains more than one DNA sequence encoding this CDR3. V and J are TRDV2 and TRDJ2; D gene uncertain. In germline, CDR1 is GEAIGNYY, CDR2 EKD. The CDR3 covers 15 residues. Deletions cut 0 bases from V and 0 bases from J, with 7 bases between. CDR3 DNA sequence: TGTGCCTGTGACACCAAGAGGTCTTTGACAGCACAACTCTTCTTT. Its protein is CACDTKRSLTAQLFF.

A few counts support this clone. The protein that TCRdb holds for this DNA derives from a much larger clone and differs from the translated DNA at residue 10, which likely indicates a read error; the protein shown here is translated from the DNA. The chain uses TRDV2 and TRDJ3; TRDD3 matches at 10 bases. The germline CDR1 and CDR2 sequences are GEAIGNYY and EKD. After removal of 3 bases from V and 2 bases from J, the junction contained 6 bases not matched to a gene. The CDR3 runs to 18 residues. The CDR3 DNA sequence: TGTGCCTGTGACGTACTGGGGGATCGCCCCTGGGACACCCGACAGATGTTTTTC. This codes for CACDVLGDRPWDTRQMFF.

This clone has just a few counts. For this DNA, TCRdb reports the protein of a much larger clone, which diverges at residue 3, most likely from a read error; the protein presented here is translated directly from the DNA. The chain combines TRDV2 with TRDJ1, with 9 bases identical to TRDD3. This CDR3 spans 14 amino acids. CDR1 GEAIGNYY and CDR2 EKD come from the germline V gene. In DNA form, the CDR3 reads TGTGCCTATGACACTGGGGGACGTACCGATAAACTCATCTTT. It specifies CAYDTGGRTDKLIF.

This clone turned up a few times. The likely explanation is a read error, given a far larger clone one base away. Distinct nucleotide sequences in the sample also encode this CDR3. V is TRDV2 and J is TRDJ2; D perhaps matches TRDD3 (5 bases). The germline V gene encodes CDR1 GEAIGNYY and CDR2 EKD. The CDR3 spans 14 residues. In DNA, the CDR3 is TGTGCCTGTGACACCGGGATTTTGACAGCGCAACTCTTCTTT. Translated: CACDTGILTAQLFF.

This clone turned up a few times. A far more abundant clone sits one base away, making this likely a read error. At the DNA level, this CDR3 is encoded by other sequences in the same sample as well. This chain connects TRDV2 to TRDJ3; 10 nucleotides match TRDD3. Germline values: CDR1 GEAIGNYY, CDR2 EKD. The CDR3 consists of 18 residues. The V segment lost 0 bases and the J segment 2 bases; nucleotides outside the gene matches: 3. CDR3 DNA sequence: TGTGCCTGTGACACCGCAGGGGGATACGCCTGGGACACCCGACAGATGTTTTTC. It specifies CACDTAGGYAWDTRQMFF.

Comments on this clone: A far bigger clonotype differs at one base, so this is likely a read error. The sample holds other DNA sequences that translate to the same CDR3. This chain connects TRDV2 to TRDJ3; possible D gene TRDD3, 6 bases. V dropped 1 base and J dropped 1 base, with 13 bases sitting between them. CDR1 and CDR2 from the germline V gene are GEAIGNYY and EKD. The CDR3 runs to 18 residues. The DNA for the CDR3 is TGTGCCTGTGACACGCTCGGGGGACCGTCCTGGGACACCCGACAGATGTTTTTC. Its translation is CACDTLGGPSWDTRQMFF.

This clone is categorized as medium-sized (0.01 to 0.1%). V and J are TRDV2 and TRDJ3, with TRDD3 identical over 7 bases. Losses at the gene ends were 2 bases for V and 0 bases for J; bases not matched to a gene: 6. Germline-derived CDR1 and CDR2 are GEAIGNYY and EKD. The CDR3 is 18 amino acids. The CDR3 reads CACDNTGDSSWDTRQMFF. In DNA, the CDR3 is TGTGCCTGTGACAATACTGGGGATAGCTCCTGGGACACCCGACAGATGTTTTTC.